The 30 T cell receptor beta chains presented below share a single source sample, sequenced in a study of vaccination and CD4 T cells after COVID-19. Treatment given: 10-day PBMC culture with coronavirus spike peptide pools or control peptides (ViraFEST assay). Which antigens these TCRs recognize remains unknown. Sequencing of the DNA from cultured CD4+ T cells was carried out with the Oncomine TCR Beta short-read assay. TCRdb independently ran MiXCR on the PCR reads; one entry per CDR3 protein. The sample includes about 14,000 distinct CDR3 sequences, about 60% of them seen just once. Sequenced input: CD4+ T cells from blood, cultured in vitro. Receptors were obtained from a human donor who had recovered from COVID-19.

This clonotype was recorded a few times. V gene TRBV10-3 combines with J gene TRBJ1-2, with 9 bases that match TRBD1. Germline V gene lookup returns CDR1 ENHRY and CDR2 SYGVKD. This CDR3 comprises 14 residues. J was trimmed by 6 bases and V by 11 bases; bases with no gene match: 13. In nucleotides, the CDR3 is TGTGCCGCCGGGACAGGGTCCCCTAATGATGGCTACACCTTC. It specifies CAAGTGSPNDGYTF.

This clonotype was detected a few times. This chain connects TRBV7-9 to TRBJ1-3; D remains ambiguous. In germline, CDR1 is SEHNR, CDR2 FQNEAQ (reference sequence). CDR3 length equals 14 residues. With 8 bases removed from V and 0 bases from J, the gap between germline ends came to 11 bases. The CDR3 protein is CASGLAGSGNTIYF. DNA for the CDR3: TGTGCCAGCGGCCTGGCGGGCTCTGGAAACACCATATATTTT. The whole variable domain, remainder taken from reference TRBV7-9 and TRBJ1-3, is DTGVSQNPRHKITKRGQNVTFRCDPISEHNRLYWYRQTLGQGPEFLTYFQNEAQLEKSRLLSDRFSAERPKGSFSTLEIQRTEQGDSAMYLCASGLAGSGNTIYFGEGSWLTVV.

This clonotype appeared once. This chain links TRBV10-3 with TRBJ2-3, with D maybe TRBD1 (6 bases). CDR3 size: 16 residues. With 6 bases removed from V and 2 bases from J, the gap between germline ends came to 18 bases. The germline gives CDR1 ENHRY, CDR2 SYGVKD. The CDR3 nucleotides are TGTGCCATCAGCGGCACAGGGCTCCCCTTCACAGATACGCAGTATTTT. Encoded protein: CAISGTGLPFTDTQYF.

V usage is TRBV5-1 and J usage is TRBJ2-7; TRBD2 aligns across 9 bases. The CDR3 runs 15 residues. Germline lookup yields CDR1 SGHRS and CDR2 YFSETQ. V was pared by 1 base and J by 7 bases, with 9 bases of the junction left unmatched. The CDR3 protein is CASSLSLAGEGEQYF. The DNA for the CDR3 is TGCGCCAGCAGCTTGTCGTTAGCGGGAGAGGGTGAGCAGTACTTC.

The rearrangement links TRBV6-1 to TRBJ2-2; no clear D gene. CDR3 size: 13 residues. CDR1 is MNHNS and CDR2 is SASEGT in the germline V gene. Trimming took 6 bases from V and 5 from J, leaving 10 bases between them. The CDR3 nucleotides are TGTGCCAGCAGCTTACCTATGACCGGGGAGCTGTTTTTT. Amino acids: CASSLPMTGELFF.

The gene calls are TRBV6-5 and TRBJ2-1, with TRBD2 matching 8 bases. The CDR3 spans 17 residues. Germline-derived CDR1 and CDR2 are MNHEY and SVGAGI. The junction had 18 bases not matched to a gene; V was cut back by 4 bases and J by 10 bases. The CDR3: CASSSNPGLGRLLEQFF. The CDR3 DNA sequence: TGTGCCAGCAGTTCAAATCCGGGACTAGGGAGGCTCTTAGAGCAGTTCTTC.

The rearrangement joins TRBV10-3 to TRBJ1-5, with 7 positions matching TRBD1. This CDR3 has 14 residues. The germline V gene encodes CDR1 ENHRY and CDR2 SYGVKD. V lost 2 bases, J lost 7 bases, and 5 bases stayed unmatched. CDR3 in amino acids: CAISETGASQPQHF. The CDR3, as DNA: TGTGCCATCAGTGAGACAGGGGCGAGCCAGCCCCAGCATTTT.

The rearrangement uses TRBV11-3 and TRBJ2-7; 8 positions match TRBD1. The CDR3 is made up of 14 amino acids. From germline, CDR1 is SGHNT and CDR2 YENEEA. Unmatched junction bases numbered 9, after V lost 6 bases and J lost 5 bases. The CDR3 loop reads CASSKGQANHEQYF. The CDR3, as DNA: TGTGCCAGCAGTAAGGGACAGGCTAACCACGAGCAGTACTTC.

This clonotype was seen more than once but under ten times. The V and J genes are TRBV28 and TRBJ1-2; D unclear. The CDR3 extends over 14 amino acids. CDR1 MDHEN and CDR2 SYDVKM come from the germline V gene. Trimming removed 6 bases from V and 2 bases from J, with 13 bases in between. DNA of the CDR3: TGTGCCAGCAGATTCCCCTCGGGGAACTATGGCTACACCTTC. This encodes CASRFPSGNYGYTF.

This CDR3 reads CASRPGTVSYEQYF. The CDR3 DNA is TGTGCCAGTAGACCCGGGACAGTCTCCTACGAGCAGTACTTC. This rearrangement joins TRBV19 to TRBJ2-7, with 7 bases fitting TRBD1. The germline gives CDR1 LNHDA, CDR2 SQIVND (reference sequence). This CDR3 has 14 amino acids. V shed 6 bases, J shed 0 bases, and the junction held 5 bases outside the gene matches. The whole variable domain, filled in from reference TRBV19 and TRBJ2-7, reads DGGITQSPKYLFRKEGQNVTLSCEQNLNHDAMYWYRQDPGQGLRLIYYSQIVNDFQKGDIAEGYSVSREKKESFPLTVTSAQKNPTAFYLCASRPGTVSYEQYFGPGTRLTVT.

The chain recombines TRBV24-1 with TRBJ1-2; D remains ambiguous. The germline CDR1 and CDR2 sequences are KGHDR and SFDVKD. V lost 4 bases and J lost 4, with 9 bases in between. The CDR3 is made up of 13 amino acids. The CDR3: CATSEQAFYGYTF. As DNA, the CDR3 is TGTGCCACCAGTGAGCAGGCCTTCTATGGCTACACCTTC.

J is TRBJ2-3 and V is TRBV5-1; 8 bases map to TRBD1. CDR3 length equals 17 residues. Germline CDR1 reads SGHRS; CDR2 reads YFSETQ. J was trimmed by 3 bases and V by 4 bases; bases with no gene match: 13. The CDR3 loop is CASSELPQGAGTDTQYF. The DNA of the CDR3 is TGCGCCAGCAGCGAATTGCCCCAGGGGGCTGGTACAGATACGCAGTATTTT.

V and J are TRBV27 and TRBJ1-5, with D possibly TRBD1 on 5 matching bases. Germline V gene lookup returns CDR1 MNHEY and CDR2 SMNVEV (reference sequence). With 4 bases removed from V and 0 bases from J, the gap between germline ends came to 10 bases. The CDR3 runs to 15 residues. This CDR3 is CASSCDSDSNQPQHF. CDR3 coding DNA: TGTGCCAGCAGTTGTGACAGCGATAGCAATCAGCCCCAGCATTTT.

The CDR3 sequence: CASSPGLAGEVGELFF. CDR3 bases: TGCGCCAGCAGCCCCGGACTAGCGGGAGAAGTCGGGGAGCTGTTTTTT. The chain has TRBV4-3 and TRBJ2-2; TRBD2 agrees at 13 bases. In germline, CDR1 is LGHNA, CDR2 YSLEER. CDR3 length: 16 amino acids. With V trimmed by 4 bases and J by 7 bases, 6 bases remained unmatched.

This chain connects TRBV20-1 to TRBJ1-6; no reliable D call. This CDR3 region has 14 residues. Germline lookup yields CDR1 DFQATT and CDR2 SNEGSKA (reference sequence). V was trimmed by 6 bases and J by 7 bases, leaving 16 bases between them. The CDR3 spells CSAEFTTMNSPLHF. Here the CDR3 DNA reads TGCAGTGCAGAGTTTACTACGATGAATTCACCCCTCCACTTT.

The rearrangement uses TRBV6-5 and TRBJ1-1; unclear D gene. CDR1 MNHEY and CDR2 SVGAGI come from the germline V gene. V lost 0 bases to trimming and J lost 4 bases, with 9 bases between them. The CDR3 has 14 amino acids. In DNA form, the CDR3 reads TGTGCCAGCAGTTACTCGACGTCGGCCACTGAAGCTTTCTTT. Residues: CASSYSTSATEAFF.

In this sample, this clonotype turned up a few times. This chain links TRBV10-3 with TRBJ2-5, with D possibly matching TRBD1 (6 bases). Trimming left V 2 bases short and J 1 base short, with 11 bases between. CDR1 and CDR2 from the germline V gene are ENHRY and SYGVKD. The CDR3 totals 15 residues. CDR3 in DNA: TGTGCCATCAGTGAGCCCACAGGGACCCAAGAGACCCAGTACTTC. Protein: CAISEPTGTQETQYF.

V is TRBV28 and J is TRBJ2-2, with TRBD1 matching over 11 bases. CDR3 length equals 17 residues. Unmatched junction bases numbered 8, after V lost 4 bases and J lost 4 bases. Germline lookup yields CDR1 MDHEN and CDR2 SYDVKM. CDR3 bases: TGTGCCAGCAGTTCCTGGACAGGGGGCGCCAGCACCGGGGAGCTGTTTTTT. The encoded protein is CASSSWTGGASTGELFF. The full variable domain, its missing parts supplied by reference TRBV28 and TRBJ2-2, is DVKVTQSSRYLVKRTGEKVFLECVQDMDHENMFWYRQDPGLGLRLIYFSYDVKMKEKGDIPEGYSVSREKKERFSLILESASTNQTSMYLCASSSWTGGASTGELFFGEGSRLTVL.

This chain joins TRBV11-2 and TRBJ1-1, with D uncertain. Germline V CDR1 and CDR2: SGHAT, FQNNGV. The CDR3 runs to 13 residues. V shed 3 bases and J shed 4 bases, with 9 bases lying between them. The CDR3 DNA is TGTGCCAGCAGCTTCTCAGGACCCACTGAAGCTTTCTTT. This gives the protein CASSFSGPTEAFF.

The chain employs TRBV7-9 and TRBJ2-1; 7 nucleotides match TRBD2. This CDR3 is built from 17 residues. Germline assignment: CDR1 SEHNR and CDR2 FQNEAQ (reference sequence). J lost 12 bases, V lost 4 bases, and 21 bases had no gene match. The CDR3 protein is CASSSSGGTTRSWGQFF. The CDR3 bases are TGTGCCAGCAGCTCGTCAGGCGGGACTACCAGGTCGTGGGGGCAGTTCTTC. The whole variable domain, remainder taken from reference TRBV7-9 and TRBJ2-1, is DTGVSQNPRHKITKRGQNVTFRCDPISEHNRLYWYRQTLGQGPEFLTYFQNEAQLEKSRLLSDRFSAERPKGSFSTLEIQRTEQGDSAMYLCASSSSGGTTRSWGQFFGPGTRLTVL.

This rearrangement joins TRBV30 to TRBJ2-3, with D perhaps being TRBD1 or TRBD2 (5 bases each). Germline V gene sequence: CDR1 GTSNPN, CDR2 SVGIG (reference sequence). Trimming stripped 6 bases from V and 9 bases from J, with 22 bases between. The CDR3 covers 14 residues. In DNA form, the CDR3 reads TGTGCCTGTTCTTGGGGGACGCAAAGGGGAACGCAGTATTTT. It specifies CACSWGTQRGTQYF. The full variable domain, with the rest looked up from reference TRBV30 and TRBJ2-3, is SQTIHQWPATLVQPVGSPLSLECTVEGTSNPNLYWYRQAAGRGLQLLFYSVGIGQISSEVPQNLSASRPQDRQFILSSKKLLLSDSGFYLCACSWGTQRGTQYFGPGTRLTVL.

J is TRBJ2-2 and V is TRBV7-3; 12 positions match TRBD2. The CDR3 covers 16 residues. V shed 3 bases, J shed 6 bases, and the junction held 5 bases outside the gene matches. Germline CDR1 SGHTA, CDR2 FQGTGA. The CDR3, as DNA: TGTGCCAGCAGCTTTATGACTAGCGGGAGCGCCGGGGAGCTGTTTTTT. Translation gives CASSFMTSGSAGELFF.

The rearrangement links TRBV25-1 to TRBJ2-5; 11 bases match TRBD2. CDR1 and CDR2 (germline): MGHDK, SYGVNS. The CDR3 is made up of 17 amino acids. The J segment lost 0 bases and the V segment lost 4 bases, leaving 7 bases of the junction unmatched. CDR3 DNA sequence: TGTGCCAGCAGTGCTATAAGGACTAGCGGGTACCAAGAGACCCAGTACTTC. This sequence encodes CASSAIRTSGYQETQYF.

CDR3 amino acids: CASSPPGLFNEQFF. CDR3 in DNA: TGTGCCAGCAGCCCCCCAGGACTGTTCAATGAGCAGTTCTTC. The chain carries TRBV11-1 and TRBJ2-1, with a possible D match to TRBD2 (5 bases). Trimming stripped 5 bases from V and 6 bases from J, with 14 bases between. CDR1 and CDR2 (germline): SGHAT, FQDESV (reference sequence). The CDR3 covers 14 residues.

V gene TRBV5-1 combines with J gene TRBJ2-2, with 7 nucleotides matching TRBD1. The junction had 1 base not matched to a gene; V was cut back by 2 bases and J by 3 bases. The CDR3 consists of 14 residues. CDR1 is SGHRS, CDR2 YFSETQ, per germline. The CDR3 sequence: CASSLTGDTGELFF. The CDR3 DNA reads TGCGCCAGCAGCTTAACAGGGGACACCGGGGAGCTGTTTTTT.

The chain uses TRBV6-2 or TRBV6-3 and TRBJ2-7, with 7 bases lining up with TRBD2. Germline-derived CDR1 and CDR2 are MNHEY and SVGEGT. This CDR3 region has 14 residues. After removal of 3 bases from V and 7 bases from J, the junction contained 9 bases not matched to a gene. The CDR3 nucleotides are TGTGCCAGCAGTTATGCGACTCTCGGGGGGGAGCAGTACTTC. It yields the protein CASSYATLGGEQYF.

The chain joins TRBV11-2 to TRBJ1-1; D unresolved. The ends were cut back, 6 bases at V and 6 bases at J, with 17 bases in the middle. CDR1 and CDR2 (germline): SGHAT, FQNNGV. This CDR3 has 14 residues. The CDR3 DNA reads TGTGCCAGCAGGCGGACCCTCGGAGGCGCTGAAGCTTTCTTT. Protein product: CASRRTLGGAEAFF.

The chain is built from TRBV28 and TRBJ1-5; TRBD1 matches at 8 bases. The V segment lost 4 bases and the J segment 6 bases; nucleotides outside the gene matches: 2. Germline V gives CDR1 MDHEN, CDR2 SYDVKM. CDR3 length: 13 amino acids. The CDR3 region is CASSWTGSQPQHF. The DNA of the CDR3 is TGTGCCAGCAGTTGGACAGGGAGTCAGCCCCAGCATTTT.

The genes are TRBV15 and TRBJ2-7, with 10 nucleotides matching TRBD2. V lost 3 bases to trimming and J lost 4 bases; unmatched junction nucleotides: 9. The CDR3 consists of 16 residues. Germline V gene data show CDR1 as LNHNV and CDR2 as YYDKDF (reference sequence). The CDR3 region has the DNA TGTGCCACCAGCAGCGGACTAGCGGATAGGTTGTACGAGCAGTACTTC. It yields the protein CATSSGLADRLYEQYF. The full variable domain, rest sourced from reference TRBV15 and TRBJ2-7, is DAMVIQNPRYQVTQFGKPVTLSCSQTLNHNVMYWYQQKSSQAPKLLFHYYDKDFNNEADTPDNFQSRRPNTSFCFLDIRSPGLGDTAMYLCATSSGLADRLYEQYFGPGTRLTVT.

The V gene is TRBV7-3, the J gene TRBJ2-2, with 8 bases identical to TRBD1. The trim removed 5 bases at V and 0 bases at J, leaving 2 bases unmatched. Germline V gene data show CDR1 as SGHTA and CDR2 as FQGTGA. CDR3 length equals 15 residues. This CDR3 is CASSQTGANTGELFF. CDR3 bases: TGTGCCAGCAGCCAGACAGGGGCGAACACCGGGGAGCTGTTTTTT.